The 23 T cell receptor beta chains given below trace back to one sample, sequenced in a study of blood T cell repertoires in COVID-19. Assay: immunoSEQ multiplex PCR; the TCRdb copy retains only in-frame clones and omits some. The sample lists roughly 250,000 clones, 75% to 95% seen once, with around 2% in the top ten. The sequenced sample consisted of PBMCs or T cells enriched from blood (not recorded which). The receptor set was obtained from a woman under 30 who had recovered from COVID-19.

V gene TRBV19 combines with J gene TRBJ1-2; tentative D call: TRBD1 (5 bases). The CDR3 totals 14 residues. The germline V gene encodes CDR1 LNHDA and CDR2 SQIVND (reference sequence). Trimming cost V 8 bases and J 4 bases, with 17 bases left between them. This CDR3 is CASAIPSQGYGYTF. The CDR3 bases are TGTGCCAGTGCGATCCCCAGCCAGGGCTATGGCTACACCTTC.

This rearrangement joins TRBV7-6 to TRBJ1-1; TRBD1 agrees at 8 bases. The CDR3 contains 16 residues. The germline CDR1 and CDR2 sequences are SGHVS and FNYEAQ. V lost 3 bases and J lost 5; bases outside the gene matches: 11. In DNA form, the CDR3 reads TGTGCCAGCAGCTTTTTGACAGGGGCAGCGAGTACTGAAGCTTTCTTT. Protein product: CASSFLTGAASTEAFF.

This chain links TRBV18 with TRBJ1-2; maybe TRBD1 (5 bases). Germline-derived CDR1 and CDR2 are KGHSH and LQKENI. The CDR3 is 15 residues long. Trimming took off 3 bases at V and 7 bases at J, with 18 bases between the two ends. CDR3 sequence reads: CASSPPPGGGRGYTF. The CDR3 DNA follows: TGTGCCAGCTCACCCCCCCCGGGGGGAGGACGTGGCTACACCTTC.

The gene calls are TRBV4-1 and TRBJ1-2; D gene uncertain. Germline V gene lookup returns CDR1 MGHRA and CDR2 YSYEKL. This CDR3 is built from 14 residues. V lost 0 bases, J lost 2 bases, and 7 bases lay in between. Here the CDR3 DNA reads TGCGCCAGCAGCCAAGATCTGCGAAACTATGGCTACACCTTC. Its translation: CASSQDLRNYGYTF.

Only one count was recorded for this clone. The V call is TRBV15, the J call TRBJ1-1; D is unresolved. Germline values: CDR1 LNHNV, CDR2 YYDKDF (reference sequence). This CDR3 has 15 residues. V was cut by 0 bases and J by 2 bases, with 10 bases left in between. The CDR3 here is CATSRDRGGNTEAFF. The CDR3 DNA sequence: TGTGCCACCAGCAGAGATCGTGGCGGAAACACTGAAGCTTTCTTT.

The J gene is TRBJ1-1, the V gene TRBV7-3; perhaps TRBD1 as D (5 bases). V lost 5 bases and J lost 3, with 16 bases in between. This CDR3 has 15 residues. The germline CDR1 and CDR2 sequences are SGHTA and FQGTGA. The chain's CDR3 is CASSLGAPKDTEAFF. The CDR3 DNA reads TGTGCCAGCAGCCTAGGGGCACCTAAAGACACTGAAGCTTTCTTT.

The V gene is TRBV7-3, the J gene TRBJ2-3, with TRBD2 matching 9 bases. With V trimmed by 4 bases and J by 4 bases, 9 bases remained unmatched. This CDR3 is 16 amino acids long. Germline V gene data show CDR1 as SGHTA and CDR2 as FQGTGA. CDR3 bases: TGTGCCAGCAGCTCCCGGACTAGCGCAAATTCAGATACGCAGTATTTT. It specifies CASSSRTSANSDTQYF.

This chain connects TRBV9 to TRBJ2-7, with 9 bases matching TRBD1. The ends lost 2 bases at V and 2 bases at J; junction bases unmatched: 5. Germline lookup yields CDR1 SGDLS and CDR2 YYNGEE. This CDR3 contains 15 residues. This CDR3 reads CASSVKGQGAYEQYF. The DNA of the CDR3 is TGTGCCAGCAGCGTGAAGGGACAGGGAGCCTACGAGCAGTACTTC.

The genes are TRBV5-4 and TRBJ1-2; possibly TRBD1 for D (5 bases). The CDR3 contains 14 residues. Germline V lookup: CDR1 SGHNT, CDR2 YYREEE (reference sequence). Between the trimmed V and J ends, which lost 3 bases and 3 bases, there was a span of 12 bases. CDR3 coding DNA: TGTGCCAGCAGCTCCGGCGGGACCTACTATGGCTACACCTTC. Its protein product is CASSSGGTYYGYTF.

The chain has TRBV5-1 and TRBJ2-7, with TRBD2 matching over 9 bases. Unmatched junction bases numbered 9, after V lost 4 bases and J lost 4 bases. Germline V CDR1 and CDR2: SGHRS, YFSETQ. The CDR3 is 15 residues long. The CDR3 coding sequence is TGCGCCAGCAGCCCCGCGGGGGGGGTTGCGTACGAGCAGTACTTC. Translation: CASSPAGGVAYEQYF.

The chain has TRBV13 and TRBJ1-1; D remains unclear. CDR1 PRHDT and CDR2 FYEKMQ come from the germline V gene (reference sequence). V shed 2 bases and J shed 1 base, with 8 bases lying between them. The CDR3 length is 14 residues. The CDR3 here is CASSLYSENTEAFF. The CDR3 region has the DNA TGTGCCAGCAGCTTATATTCAGAGAACACTGAAGCTTTCTTT.

This chain connects TRBV19 to TRBJ2-7; D unclear. The CDR3 spans 14 residues. The V gene's germline CDR1 is LNHDA and CDR2 SQIVND (reference sequence). Trimming pared 2 bases from V and 3 bases from J, leaving 11 bases between. The DNA for the CDR3 is TGTGCCAGTAGTATAAACAACCCGATCTACGAGCAGTACTTC. This codes for CASSINNPIYEQYF. The full variable domain, in which reference TRBV19 and TRBJ2-7 provide the parts outside the CDR3, is DGGITQSPKYLFRKEGQNVTLSCEQNLNHDAMYWYRQDPGQGLRLIYYSQIVNDFQKGDIAEGYSVSREKKESFPLTVTSAQKNPTAFYLCASSINNPIYEQYFGPGTRLTVT.

The chain employs TRBV6-5 and TRBJ1-4, with D unresolved. Germline CDR1 is MNHEY and CDR2 is SVGAGI. With 6 bases removed from V and 4 bases from J, the gap between germline ends came to 12 bases. CDR3 length: 14 amino acids. The CDR3 DNA is TGTGCCAGCAGACTGAACAGTGATAATGAAAAACTGTTTTTT. Residues: CASRLNSDNEKLFF.

V is TRBV7-9 and J is TRBJ2-1; TRBD1 matches at 10 bases. The germline V gene encodes CDR1 SEHNR and CDR2 FQNEAQ (reference sequence). The junction had 13 bases not matched to a gene; V was cut back by 5 bases and J by 6 bases. This CDR3 has 17 amino acids. The CDR3, as DNA: TGTGCCAGCAGCCCGGGCGACAGGGGGCGATTTATCAATGAGCAGTTCTTC. Residues: CASSPGDRGRFINEQFF. The whole variable domain, filled in from reference TRBV7-9 and TRBJ2-1, reads DTGVSQNPRHKITKRGQNVTFRCDPISEHNRLYWYRQTLGQGPEFLTYFQNEAQLEKSRLLSDRFSAERPKGSFSTLEIQRTEQGDSAMYLCASSPGDRGRFINEQFFGPGTRLTVL.

In its sample, this clone was seen once. The V call is TRBV7-2, the J call TRBJ2-4, with a possible D match to TRBD1 (5 bases). The V end was cut by 6 bases, the J end by 0 bases, with 12 bases between. Looked up from germline, CDR1 is SGHTA and CDR2 is FQGNSA. CDR3 length: 15 residues. CDR3 bases: TGTGCCAGCAGTACCGGACAACTAGCCAAAAACATTCAGTACTTC. Its protein product is CASSTGQLAKNIQYF.

V is TRBV9 and J is TRBJ2-2; D is possibly TRBD1 (7 bases). Germline assignment: CDR1 SGDLS and CDR2 YYNGEE. Trimming left V 4 bases short and J 1 base short, with 14 bases between. The CDR3 consists of 16 residues. CDR3 in DNA: TGTGCCAGCAGCAACCGACAGGGAGGGAACACCGGGGAGCTGTTTTTT. Amino acids: CASSNRQGGNTGELFF.

The V gene is TRBV20-1, the J gene TRBJ1-1; D not certain. This CDR3 is 11 amino acids long. The V end was cut by 7 bases, the J end by 1 base, with 7 bases between. Germline lookup yields CDR1 DFQATT and CDR2 SNEGSKA (reference sequence). The CDR3 nucleotides read TGCAGTGGGGAGGAGAACACTGAAGCTTTCTTT. This sequence encodes CSGEENTEAFF.

The chain combines TRBV4-1 with TRBJ2-1; 10 bases agree with TRBD1. Germline CDR1 is MGHRA and CDR2 is YSYEKL. V lost 1 base, J lost 3 bases, and 0 bases stayed unmatched. CDR3 size: 15 residues. For the CDR3, the DNA is TGCGCCAGCAGCCAAGGGACAGGGGGCTACAATGAGCAGTTCTTC. It codes for CASSQGTGGYNEQFF.

J is TRBJ2-2 and V is TRBV14, with unresolved D. Trimming shortened V by 2 bases and J by 0 bases, and 7 bases separated the two germline ends. Germline CDR1 is SGHDN and CDR2 is FVKESK. The CDR3 contains 15 residues. CDR3 DNA: TGTGCCAGCAGCCAAACTTTCGCGAACACCGGGGAGCTGTTTTTT. Translating gives CASSQTFANTGELFF. Supplemented by reference TRBV14 and TRBJ2-2, the full variable domain reads EAGVTQFPSHSVIEKGQTVTLRCDPISGHDNLYWYRRVMGKEIKFLLHFVKESKQDESGMPNNRFLAERTGGTYSTLKVQPAELEDSGVYFCASSQTFANTGELFFGEGSRLTVL.

This CDR3 reads CASSPTGGVHYGYTF. The CDR3 DNA reads TGTGCCAGCAGTCCGACAGGGGGCGTTCACTATGGCTACACCTTC. The V and J genes are TRBV6-5 and TRBJ1-2, with 10 bases fitting TRBD1. With 5 bases clipped from V and 3 bases from J, the junction kept 6 bases outside the gene matches. This CDR3 is built from 15 residues. Germline V CDR1 and CDR2: MNHEY, SVGAGI.

The V and J genes are TRBV2 and TRBJ1-3, with 9 bases identical to TRBD1. This CDR3 is 14 amino acids long. CDR1 and CDR2 from the germline V gene are SNHLY and FYNNEI. V lost 6 bases to trimming and J lost 3 bases; unmatched junction nucleotides: 3. The CDR3 loop reads CASRRDRDGNTIYF. In DNA, the CDR3 is TGTGCCAGCAGGAGGGACAGGGATGGAAACACCATATATTTT.

This rearrangement joins TRBV5-1 to TRBJ2-1, with 7 nucleotides matching TRBD2. The trim removed 0 bases at V and 7 bases at J, leaving 7 bases unmatched. Germline V gene data show CDR1 as SGHRS and CDR2 as YFSETQ. This CDR3 is built from 15 residues. CDR3 sequence: CASSLVSGGRNEQFF. Here the CDR3 DNA reads TGCGCCAGCAGCTTGGTTTCGGGAGGTAGGAATGAGCAGTTCTTC.

This sequence joins TRBV4-3 and TRBJ1-1; perhaps TRBD1 as D (6 bases). The V gene's germline CDR1 is LGHNA and CDR2 YSLEER. This CDR3 has 15 amino acids. V lost 4 bases to trimming and J lost 5 bases, with 17 bases between them. CDR3 bases: TGCGCCAGCAGCCCCGGGACATCCTTGGGGACTGAAGCTTTCTTT. Its translation is CASSPGTSLGTEAFF.